Listed below are T cell receptor beta chains from one sample, sequenced in a study of human T cells and chemical hapten exposure. TCRdb re-derived calls from the RACE reads in MiXCR, one entry per CDR3 protein. This sample has approximately 89,000 distinct CDR3 sequences, with approximately 10% found just once. Sequencing was performed on whole blood, taken in connection with sensitization to the hapten diphenylcyclopropenone (DPC). These receptor sequences come from a woman aged 25 to 45 with alopecia areata. Some clones in this sample may be carry-over from other donors' samples. CDR3s include the opening cysteine and the closing phenylalanine or tryptophan. The D gene is left open where the match is weak. Clone sizes are given selectively: once, few, many, or a class where the clone is expanded.

v_gene	d_gene	abundance	j_gene	CDR3aa	CDR3nt
TRBV7-2	TRBD1	many	TRBJ1-2	CASSPGDRGNYGYTF	TGTGCCAGCAGCCCAGGGGACAGGGGGAACTATGGCTACACCTTC
TRBV7-2	TRBD1	many	TRBJ1-4	CASSLQYRGLNMATNEKLFF	TGTGCCAGCAGCTTACAGTACAGGGGCCTGAATATGGCAACTAATGAAAAACTGTTTTTT
TRBV7-9	NA	many	TRBJ1-5	CASSPEGVQPQHF	TGTGCCAGCAGCCCCGAGGGGGTGCAGCCCCAGCATTTT
TRBV9	NA	NA	TRBJ1-2	CASSTDYTGSGYGYTF	TGTGCCAGCAGCACAGACTATACAGGGAGTGGATATGGCTACACCTTC
TRBV29-1	NA	NA	TRBJ2-3	CSVTAATSTDTQYF	TGCAGCGTTACAGCCGCTACTAGCACAGATACGCAGTATTTT
TRBV28	NA	many	TRBJ1-5	CASSLGTSDQPQHF	TGTGCCAGCAGTTTGGGGACTTCAGATCAGCCCCAGCATTTT
TRBV6-5	NA	many	TRBJ2-7	CASWGGPSYEQYF	TGTGCCAGCTGGGGCGGACCCTCCTACGAGCAGTACTTC
TRBV18	NA	many	TRBJ2-5	CASSPPSAQETQYF	TGTGCCAGCTCACCGCCTAGCGCCCAAGAGACCCAGTACTTC
TRBV3-1	NA	many	TRBJ2-7	CASRDQSAQGYEQYF	TGTGCCAGCAGAGATCAGTCAGCGCAGGGCTACGAGCAGTACTTC
TRBV7-6	NA	many	TRBJ1-1	CASSFSQANTEAFF	TGTGCCAGCAGCTTTTCCCAGGCGAACACTGAAGCTTTCTTT
TRBV7-6	NA	many	TRBJ2-1	CASSLLPRRGTHNEQFF	TGTGCCAGCAGCTTACTCCCTCGTCGCGGGACCCACAATGAGCAGTTCTTC
TRBV29-1	TRBD2	NA	TRBJ2-5	CSVGTSQETQYF	TGCAGCGTTGGGACTAGCCAAGAGACCCAGTACTTC
TRBV5-1	NA	many	TRBJ2-5	CASSLPAETQYF	TGCGCCAGCAGCTTGCCAGCGGAGACCCAGTACTTC
TRBV7-8	NA	many	TRBJ2-7	CASSLEAEIYEQYF	TGTGCCAGCAGCTTAGAGGCAGAAATCTACGAGCAGTACTTC
TRBV20-1	NA	many	TRBJ2-3	CSARGPGVNTDTQYF	TGCAGTGCTAGAGGCCCGGGAGTGAACACAGATACGCAGTATTTT
TRBV20-1	NA	many	TRBJ2-5	CSASTGGVETQYF	TGCAGTGCTAGTACGGGGGGCGTAGAGACCCAGTACTTC
TRBV7-8	NA	few	TRBJ2-7	CASSTGTYEQYF	TGTGCCAGCAGCACCGGGACGTACGAGCAGTACTTC
TRBV5-1	NA	NA	TRBJ1-1	CASSFSPMNTEAFF	TGCGCCAGCAGCTTCAGTCCCATGAACACTGAAGCTTTCTTT
TRBV4-2	NA	NA	TRBJ1-2	CASSLRLEKANYGYTF	TGTGCCAGCAGCCTGCGACTGGAAAAGGCTAACTATGGCTACACCTTC
TRBV7-9	NA	NA	TRBJ2-7	CASSPADTVSYEQYF	TGTGCCAGCAGCCCCGCGGACACCGTTTCCTACGAGCAGTACTTC
TRBV28	TRBD2	many	TRBJ2-7	CASSLTSPGGTYEQYF	TGTGCCAGCAGTTTAACCTCACCGGGGGGGACGTACGAGCAGTACTTC
TRBV20-1	NA	NA	TRBJ1-2	CSAPFALYHGYTF	TGCAGTGCTCCCTTTGCGCTTTACCATGGCTACACCTTC
TRBV5-4	NA	many	TRBJ2-3	CASSLTTKTDTQYF	TGTGCCAGCAGCCTGACGACTAAAACAGATACGCAGTATTTT
TRBV5-1	TRBD1	many	TRBJ2-3	CASSSGQGLTDTQYF	TGCGCCAGCAGCTCTGGACAGGGACTCACAGATACGCAGTATTTT
TRBV11-2	NA	NA	TRBJ2-1	CASSLFPFNEQFF	TGTGCCAGCAGCTTATTTCCGTTCAATGAGCAGTTCTTC
TRBV6-5	TRBD1	many	TRBJ2-3	CASSYLTGNTDTQYF	TGTGCCAGCAGTTACTTGACAGGGAACACAGATACGCAGTATTTT
TRBV3-1	NA	NA	TRBJ2-1	CASSQAQGRGEQFF	TGTGCCAGCAGCCAAGCACAGGGGAGGGGTGAGCAGTTCTTC
TRBV28	TRBD1	many	TRBJ1-5	CASITTGQPQHF	TGTGCCAGCATCACGACAGGGCAGCCCCAGCATTTT
TRBV7-9	TRBD2	few	TRBJ2-2	CASSPGLAGLAGELFF	TGTGCCAGCAGCCCGGGACTAGCGGGACTAGCCGGGGAGCTGTTTTTT
TRBV5-1	TRBD2	many	TRBJ2-3	CASSLRLAGGPASTDTQYF	TGCGCCAGCAGCCTTAGACTAGCGGGGGGCCCCGCTAGCACAGATACGCAGTATTTT
TRBV7-9	NA	many	TRBJ2-2	CASSPISGNTGELFF	TGTGCCAGCAGCCCCATCTCAGGGAACACCGGGGAGCTGTTTTTT